Reported below is one T cell receptor (beta chain). Antigen unknown. These data are taken from a study of shared clonotypes between healthy human individuals. On the study more broadly: The study used three CD4 naive, three CD4 memory, two CD8 naive and one CD8 memory plate per donor.

Method: immunoSEQ multiplex PCR; TCRdb's copy keeps in-frame clones and lacks some. The sample has some 2.1 million clones, over 85% seen once. The length of the CDR3 is 15 residues. J gave up 6 bases and V 6 bases, and 10 bases lay outside the gene matches. Germline CDR1 is MNHEY and CDR2 is SVGAGI. Whole-study results and caveats: Approximately 5.1% was the fraction of naive CD4 clonotypes found shared across several donors. Compared with clonotypes that all four donors shared, non-shared clonotypes had lower generation probabilities.

Naive CD8 populations comprised CD45RO-negative cells positively selected for CCR7, excluding terminally differentiated effector memory CD45RA+ cells. The sequenced sample was naive CD8+ T cells sorted from blood. The sequence came from a man aged 18 to 29 in good health. The chain uses TRBV6-5 and TRBJ2-7; 11 positions match TRBD2. Written as DNA, the CDR3 is TGTGCCAGCAGGGGACTAGCGGCAGATCCCGGCGAGCAGTACTTC. Protein product: CASRGLAADPGEQYF.